These 18 T cell receptor beta chains were all obtained from the same sample, sequenced in a study of T cells in Graves' hyperthyroidism and ophthalmopathy. Template material for amplifying TCR beta CDR3 regions consisted of RNA transcripts. TCR CDR3 underwent first-round RT-PCR with the HTBI primer set. TCRdb recomputed calls from the multiplex PCR reads with MiXCR, one row per CDR3 protein. Here the sample spans hundreds of thousands of distinct CDR3 sequences, roughly 18% being singletons. Sample: blood. The receptors shown here come from a man between 50 and 59 years old with Graves' ophthalmopathy.

This clonotype was seen a few times. The chain couples TRBV4-1 to TRBJ2-1; no firm D call. The CDR3 spans 13 residues. Trimming removed 1 base at V and 5 bases at J, with 6 bases between. CDR1 and CDR2 from the germline V gene are MGHRA and YSYEKL. CDR3 region: CASSQVFDNEQFF. CDR3 sequence (DNA): TGCGCCAGCAGCCAAGTATTCGACAATGAGCAGTTCTTC.

This clonotype showed up many times. V is TRBV11-1 and J is TRBJ2-2; possibly TRBD1 for D (6 bases). V was trimmed by 1 base and J by 7 bases, leaving 10 bases between them. There are 14 residues in the CDR3. Looked up from germline, CDR1 is SGHAT and CDR2 is FQDESV (reference sequence). CDR3 sequence: CASSLEQGVGELFF. CDR3 nucleotides: TGTGCCAGCAGCTTAGAACAGGGTGTCGGGGAGCTGTTTTTT.

This clonotype was picked up a small number of times. This chain uses TRBV18 with TRBJ1-1, with TRBD1 identical over 8 bases. The CDR3 length is 15 residues. V shed 3 bases and J 4 bases; nucleotides not matched to a gene: 7. Germline CDR1 and CDR2: KGHSH and LQKENI. CDR3 in amino acids: CASSPGQGLSTEAFF. The DNA of the CDR3 is TGTGCCAGCTCACCTGGACAGGGTCTGAGCACTGAAGCTTTCTTT.

V gene TRBV6-1 combines with J gene TRBJ2-7; the D is unclear. Germline lookup yields CDR1 MNHNS and CDR2 SASEGT. V was cut by 6 bases and J by 4 bases, with 13 bases left in between. The CDR3 totals 13 residues. The CDR3 nucleotides are TGTGCCAGCAGCGACGGCAGAGTTTACGAGCAGTACTTC. Amino acids: CASSDGRVYEQYF.

This clonotype has at least ten counts. The chain employs TRBV9 and TRBJ2-1; the D call may be TRBD1 or TRBD2 (6 bases each). V lost 0 bases and J lost 3, with 13 bases in between. The CDR3 is made up of 16 amino acids. Germline assignment: CDR1 SGDLS and CDR2 YYNGEE. CDR3 residues: CASSVAWGAGYNEQFF. As DNA, the CDR3 is TGTGCCAGCAGCGTAGCATGGGGGGCGGGCTACAATGAGCAGTTCTTC. The full variable domain, with the rest looked up from reference TRBV9 and TRBJ2-1, is DSGVTQTPKHLITATGQRVTLRCSPRSGDLSVYWYQQSLDQGLQFLIQYYNGEERAKGNILERFSAQQFPDLHSELNLSSLELGDSALYFCASSVAWGAGYNEQFFGPGTRLTVL.

V is TRBV20-1 and J is TRBJ2-5; no clear D gene. Germline V gives CDR1 DFQATT, CDR2 SNEGSKA (reference sequence). The ends were cut back, 5 bases at V and 7 bases at J, with 20 bases in the middle. This CDR3 spans 14 amino acids. CDR3 region: CSASRAFTRGTQYF. The CDR3, as DNA: TGCAGTGCTTCCCGGGCCTTCACCCGTGGGACCCAGTACTTC.

This clonotype has ten or more counts. The V gene is TRBV7-2, the J gene TRBJ2-1; D remains ambiguous. The CDR3 consists of 14 residues. CDR1 and CDR2 (germline): SGHTA, FQGNSA. V was shortened by 5 bases and J by 4 bases, with 12 bases between the two germline ends. CDR3 in amino acids: CASSVSSFYNEQFF. The CDR3 DNA reads as TGTGCCAGCAGCGTTAGCAGCTTTTACAATGAGCAGTTCTTC.

With respect to this clonotype: A much larger clone is a single base away; this may be a read error. This chain joins TRBV11-2 and TRBJ2-1; the D gene is possibly TRBD2 (6 bases). Deletions cut 1 base from V and 9 bases from J, with 10 bases between. Germline V gene lookup returns CDR1 SGHAT and CDR2 FQNNGV. The CDR3 covers 13 residues. DNA of the CDR3: TGTGCCAGCAGCTTAGGAAGGAGGGGTGAGCAGTTCTTC. It is translated as CASSLGRRGEQFF.

This clonotype occurred many times. The chain couples TRBV5-1 to TRBJ2-7, with 7 bases fitting TRBD1. Germline V gene data show CDR1 as SGHRS and CDR2 as YFSETQ. Trimming cost V 5 bases and J 3 bases; bases outside gene matches: 8. CDR3 size: 14 residues. CDR3 sequence reads: CASSVAGGYYEQYF. CDR3 DNA: TGCGCCAGCAGTGTAGCAGGGGGATACTACGAGCAGTACTTC.

This clonotype appeared a few times. This rearrangement joins TRBV3-1 to TRBJ2-1; 9 nucleotides match TRBD2. After removal of 4 bases from V and 6 bases from J, the junction contained 16 bases not matched to a gene. This CDR3 has 18 residues. The germline V gene has CDR1 LGHDT and CDR2 YNNKEL (reference sequence). The CDR3 sequence is CASSPVGREGPRFNEQFF. CDR3 sequence (DNA): TGTGCCAGCAGCCCGGTGGGGCGGGAGGGCCCCAGATTCAATGAGCAGTTCTTC.

Many counts were recorded for this clonotype. CDR3 DNA: TGTGCCAGCTCACGACAAGGAACTGGGGCCAACGTCCTGACTTTC. This encodes CASSRQGTGANVLTF. V usage is TRBV18 and J usage is TRBJ2-6, with D hard to call. Germline loops: CDR1 KGHSH, CDR2 LQKENI. This CDR3 comprises 15 residues. The V end was cut by 4 bases, the J end by 2 bases, with 9 bases between.

The chain is built from TRBV19 and TRBJ2-2; D remains unclear. The V gene's germline CDR1 is LNHDA and CDR2 SQIVND (reference sequence). This CDR3 is 13 amino acids long. The V and J ends lost 5 bases and 4 bases respectively, with 8 bases between them. The CDR3 region has the DNA TGTGCCAGTAGTTCGGCCATCACCGGGGAGCTGTTTTTT. Encoded protein: CASSSAITGELFF.

This clonotype was observed at least ten times. The CDR3 region has the DNA TGTGCCAGCAGCCAGGACAGTAACTATGGCTACACCTTC. It codes for CASSQDSNYGYTF. The chain uses TRBV7-3 and TRBJ1-2, with D tentatively TRBD1 (6 bases). Between the trimmed V and J ends, which lost 5 bases and 1 base, there was a span of 8 bases. The CDR3 is made up of 13 amino acids. Looked up from germline, CDR1 is SGHTA and CDR2 is FQGTGA. The variable domain in full, with the rest retrieved from reference TRBV7-3 and TRBJ1-2, is GAGVSQTPSNKVTEKGKYVELRCDPISGHTALYWYRQSLGQGPEFLIYFQGTGAADDSGLPNDRFFAVRPEGSVSTLKIQRTERGDSAVYLCASSQDSNYGYTFGSGTRLTVV.

This clonotype was counted between two and nine times. The rearrangement links TRBV20-1 to TRBJ2-2; D ambiguous. Per germline, CDR1 DFQATT and CDR2 SNEGSKA (reference sequence). There are 12 residues in the CDR3. V lost 5 bases, J lost 4 bases, and 8 bases lay in between. The CDR3 region is CSAPHRTGELFF. CDR3 nucleotide sequence: TGCAGTGCTCCCCACCGCACCGGGGAGCTGTTTTTT.

This clonotype was seen many times. The chain carries TRBV10-2 and TRBJ1-5; no reliable D call. The length of the CDR3 is 12 residues. V lost 2 bases and J lost 7, with 6 bases in between. Germline CDR1 WSHSY, CDR2 SAAADI. This CDR3 is CASSEGWQPQHF. For the CDR3, the DNA is TGCGCCAGCAGTGAGGGGTGGCAGCCCCAGCATTTT.

This chain uses TRBV13 with TRBJ1-2, with D maybe TRBD1 (5 bases). Germline V gene lookup returns CDR1 PRHDT and CDR2 FYEKMQ (reference sequence). V dropped 7 bases and J dropped 13 bases, with 19 bases sitting between them. This CDR3 has 12 amino acids. The CDR3 nucleotides read TGTGCCAGCACCACGTCGGGACGCCCACCCACCTTC. It encodes CASTTSGRPPTF.

This clonotype appeared many times. This rearrangement joins TRBV6-1 to TRBJ2-7, with 7 bases identical to TRBD2. This CDR3 is 16 amino acids long. Germline loops: CDR1 MNHNS, CDR2 SASEGT. The trim removed 7 bases at V and 2 bases at J, leaving 14 bases unmatched. The CDR3 loop is CASTRVASGFTYEQYF. Written as DNA, the CDR3 is TGTGCCAGCACCAGGGTGGCTAGCGGCTTCACCTACGAGCAGTACTTC.

The genes are TRBV9 and TRBJ1-2; tentatively, D is TRBD1 (5 bases). Germline-derived CDR1 and CDR2 are SGDLS and YYNGEE. There are 13 residues in the CDR3. Trimming left V 3 bases short and J 4 bases short, with 10 bases between. In DNA, the CDR3 is TGTGCCAGCAGCGGCGGGGGGGTCTATGGCTACACCTTC. Protein sequence: CASSGGGVYGYTF.